The 3 T cell receptor beta chains given below trace back to one sample, sequenced in a study of blood T cell repertoires in COVID-19. Clones were sequenced by immunoSEQ multiplex PCR, and TCRdb holds only the in-frame ones, with some missing. The sample has 200,000 to 250,000 clones; just over 85% are singletons. Sequencing was performed on peripheral blood. Source of these receptors: a man between 45 and 60 years old with acute or convalescent COVID-19.

This chain connects TRBV4-1 to TRBJ1-6; tentative D call: TRBD1 (5 bases). Germline V CDR1 and CDR2: MGHRA, YSYEKL. V shed 4 bases and J shed 8 bases, with 15 bases lying between them. This CDR3 is 15 amino acids long. CDR3 coding DNA: TGCGCCAGCAGCCCACCGGGCAGGGAGGATTCACCCCTCCACTTT. Its protein is CASSPPGREDSPLHF.

The rearrangement uses TRBV7-9 and TRBJ1-4; TRBD1 matches at 9 bases. The CDR3 contains 15 residues. Germline lookup yields CDR1 SEHNR and CDR2 FQNEAQ (reference sequence). V lost 4 bases to trimming and J lost 7 bases; unmatched junction nucleotides: 7. Written as DNA, the CDR3 is TGTGCCAGCAGCTCACAACAGGGGGCATTTGAAAAACTGTTTTTT. Translated, it gives CASSSQQGAFEKLFF.

The chain couples TRBV19 to TRBJ2-7; perhaps TRBD2 as D (5 bases). V gave up 6 bases and J gave up 2 bases, with 14 bases separating them. CDR3 length: 14 residues. The germline CDR1 and CDR2 sequences are LNHDA and SQIVND (reference sequence). The CDR3 protein is CASSPRGLPYEQYF. The CDR3 bases are TGTGCCAGTAGCCCGAGAGGGCTACCCTACGAGCAGTACTTC.